Following are 28 T cell receptor beta chains from one sample sequenced in a study of naive and memory T cell subsets. Two oligonucleotides, mixed equimolar, formed the beta constant-region primer covering TRBC1 and TRBC2. Four rounds of PCR amplified the ligated cDNA using nested alpha and beta constant-region primers plus SP2. TCRdb processed the UMI-ligation and nested PCR reads anew with MiXCR; each CDR3 protein has one entry. Of over 100,000 distinct CDR3 sequences listed, 35% to 40% were seen once; the top ten hold around 0.92%. Sequencing used central memory CD4+ T cells from blood. The receptor set was obtained from a human donor in good health.

This clonotype showed up many times. This chain links TRBV6-5 with TRBJ2-7; possibly TRBD2 for D (6 bases). CDR3 length equals 15 residues. V lost 2 bases and J 6 bases, leaving 17 bases between the germline ends. Germline-derived CDR1 and CDR2 are MNHEY and SVGAGI. CDR3 DNA: TGTGCCAGCAGTTACACGGGAGTATGGGCCCGCGAGCAGTACTTC. Protein sequence: CASSYTGVWAREQYF.

The chain recombines TRBV3-1 with TRBJ2-1; D is unclear. V was clipped by 0 bases and J by 15 bases, with 15 bases between them. CDR3 length: 13 amino acids. CDR1 is LGHDT and CDR2 is YNNKEL in the germline V gene (reference sequence). CDR3 nucleotide sequence: TGTGCCAGCAGCCAAGATCTAAATGGCTTAAGGTTCTTC. Translated, it gives CASSQDLNGLRFF.

The rearrangement joins TRBV20-1 to TRBJ2-7; D may match TRBD1 or TRBD2 (5 bases each). The CDR3 is 13 amino acids. The germline V gene has CDR1 DFQATT and CDR2 SNEGSKA (reference sequence). The V end lost 6 bases, the J end lost 6 bases, and 18 bases lay between the germline ends. The CDR3 DNA sequence: TGCAGTGCCGGGGACGGCCTCGCCGGCGAGCAGTACTTC. Protein sequence: CSAGDGLAGEQYF.

This clonotype was picked up a small number of times. The rearrangement uses TRBV14 and TRBJ2-1; the match to TRBD2 covers 8 bases. The ends lost 1 base at V and 6 bases at J; junction bases unmatched: 8. The CDR3 is 16 amino acids. From germline, CDR1 is SGHDN and CDR2 FVKESK. Here the CDR3 DNA reads TGTGCCAGCAGCCAAGGGTTAGGAGCGGGAGTCAATGAGCAGTTCTTC. Encoded protein: CASSQGLGAGVNEQFF.

The sample holds a few counts of this clonotype. The chain carries TRBV29-1 and TRBJ1-1; D is ambiguous. The V end was cut by 7 bases, the J end by 6 bases, with 12 bases between. The germline V gene encodes CDR1 SQVTM and CDR2 ANQGSEA. The CDR3 sequence is 11 residues long. The CDR3 DNA reads as TGCAGCGGGTTATCAGGCGCTGAAGCTTTCTTT. It codes for CSGLSGAEAFF.

Worth noting for this clonotype: This may stem from a read error, because a much larger clone lies one nucleotide away. J is TRBJ2-3 and V is TRBV5-6, with 9 nucleotides matching TRBD1. This CDR3 has 15 residues. Germline V gene sequence: CDR1 SGHDT, CDR2 YYEEEE. This CDR3 is CDSSIGTGKTDTQYF. CDR3 coding DNA: TGTGACAGCAGCATAGGGACAGGGAAAACAGATACGCAGTATTTT.

This clonotype came up many times. CDR3 in DNA: TGTGCCATCAGTGACTCCCCGGGCGTACAGTACTTC. It encodes CAISDSPGVQYF. This sequence joins TRBV10-3 and TRBJ2-4; D unclear. The germline V gene encodes CDR1 ENHRY and CDR2 SYGVKD. Trimming took off 3 bases at V and 13 bases at J, with 13 bases between the two ends. The CDR3 sequence is 12 residues long.

The V and J genes are TRBV7-8 and TRBJ1-3, with 9 nucleotides matching TRBD1. CDR1 is SGHVS and CDR2 is FQNEAQ in the germline V gene. The CDR3 length is 18 residues. V lost 5 bases and J lost 0; bases outside the gene matches: 11. The CDR3 DNA sequence: TGTGCCAGCAGCCCCCGAATCCCGACAGGGGGCTCTGGAAACACCATATATTTT. It specifies CASSPRIPTGGSGNTIYF.

The V gene is TRBV28, the J gene TRBJ2-7, with D maybe TRBD2 (5 bases). Germline lookup yields CDR1 MDHEN and CDR2 SYDVKM. Deletions cut 3 bases from V and 9 bases from J, with 12 bases between. This CDR3 has 12 amino acids. The CDR3 DNA is TGTGCCAGCAGTTTGGGGTTCGCGGGGCAGTACTTC. Amino acid sequence: CASSLGFAGQYF.

This clonotype showed up just a few times. This chain links TRBV24-1 with TRBJ1-5, with TRBD1 matching over 7 bases. The V segment lost 3 bases and the J segment 0 bases; nucleotides outside the gene matches: 4. Germline values: CDR1 KGHDR, CDR2 SFDVKD. This CDR3 has 16 amino acids. This CDR3 reads CATSDGTVHSNQPQHF. DNA for the CDR3: TGTGCCACCAGTGATGGGACAGTCCATAGCAATCAGCCCCAGCATTTT.

In this sample, this clonotype turned up a few times. The chain has TRBV6-1 and TRBJ1-1; D ambiguous. The germline V and J ends were trimmed by 7 bases and 0 bases, with 9 bases remaining between them. The CDR3 is 13 residues long. The germline CDR1 and CDR2 sequences are MNHNS and SASEGT. The CDR3 coding sequence is TGTGCCAGCACGGAGACCATGAACACTGAAGCTTTCTTT. It yields the protein CASTETMNTEAFF.

The chain carries TRBV6-5 and TRBJ2-3, with 10 bases matching TRBD2. This CDR3 has 16 residues. Germline V gene data show CDR1 as MNHEY and CDR2 as SVGAGI. The V and J ends lost 4 bases and 4 bases, in that order; junction bases with no gene match: 8. Here the CDR3 DNA reads TGTGCCAGCAGTTCTAGCGGGAGAACATGGGCAGATACGCAGTATTTT. This gives the protein CASSSSGRTWADTQYF.

The V call is TRBV28, the J call TRBJ1-2, with D maybe TRBD1 (6 bases). The germline CDR1 and CDR2 sequences are MDHEN and SYDVKM. With 4 bases removed from V and 6 bases from J, the gap between germline ends came to 12 bases. The CDR3 contains 13 residues. The CDR3 nucleotides read TGTGCCAGCAGTTCACAGGGTTTCGATGGCTACACCTTC. Protein product: CASSSQGFDGYTF.

Only a few counts were recorded for this clonotype. This sequence joins TRBV23-1 and TRBJ1-5; 7 bases agree with TRBD1. TRBV23-1 is assigned to the ORF class and has an uncertain function. Unmatched junction bases numbered 10, after V lost 0 bases and J lost 5 bases. The CDR3 length is 17 residues. CDR3 in amino acids: CASSQSGSSRGHQPQHF. CDR3 DNA sequence: TGCGCCAGCAGTCAATCTGGTTCGTCTAGGGGGCATCAGCCCCAGCATTTT.

The chain joins TRBV24-1 to TRBJ2-1, with D maybe TRBD2 (5 bases). From germline, CDR1 is KGHDR and CDR2 SFDVKD. The CDR3 contains 17 residues. V lost 5 bases and J lost 0, with 16 bases in between. Here the CDR3 DNA reads TGTGCCACCAGTGCCCGCGAGCTGGGAGACTCCTACAATGAGCAGTTCTTC. Residues: CATSARELGDSYNEQFF.

This chain links TRBV15 with TRBJ2-5; a weak D match, TRBD2 (5 bases). This CDR3 is 15 amino acids long. Germline CDR1 LNHNV, CDR2 YYDKDF (reference sequence). Trimming removed 7 bases from V and 4 bases from J, with 19 bases in between. The CDR3, as DNA: TGTGCCACCACCCAAGAGCTAGCTTTTGGAGAGACCCAGTACTTC. Translation: CATTQELAFGETQYF.

The chain carries TRBV10-3 and TRBJ2-3; D is unclear. With 4 bases removed from V and 6 bases from J, the gap between germline ends came to 8 bases. This CDR3 is 12 amino acids long. Germline values: CDR1 ENHRY, CDR2 SYGVKD. CDR3 nucleotide sequence: TGTGCCATCAGTGGGCGACTGGATACGCAGTATTTT. This codes for CAISGRLDTQYF.

This clonotype appeared a few times. The V gene is TRBV20-1, the J gene TRBJ2-1, with a possible D match to TRBD2 (6 bases). V was pared by 3 bases and J by 9 bases, with 18 bases between. Germline-derived CDR1 and CDR2 are DFQATT and SNEGSKA (reference sequence). The CDR3 runs to 14 residues. The CDR3 bases are TGCAGTGCTAGCCTCCCGGGATTGGAGGGTGAGCAGTTCTTC. It is translated as CSASLPGLEGEQFF.

The rearrangement links TRBV18 to TRBJ2-5; 7 bases line up with TRBD1. This CDR3 comprises 14 residues. The V gene end was trimmed by 3 bases and the J gene end by 5 bases; junction bases not matched to a gene: 6. Germline V gene data show CDR1 as KGHSH and CDR2 as LQKENI. The CDR3 DNA is TGTGCCAGCTCACCGGGACAGCCTCCGGAGACCCAGTACTTC. It codes for CASSPGQPPETQYF. Complete variable domain (other parts from reference TRBV18 and TRBJ2-5): NAGVMQNPRHLVRRRGQEARLRCSPMKGHSHVYWYRQLPEEGLKFMVYLQKENIIDESGMPKERFSAEFPKEGPSILRIQQVVRGDSAAYFCASSPGQPPETQYFGPGTRLLVL.

This clonotype is medium-sized by share. V and J are TRBV10-2 and TRBJ2-3; D gene unclear. V was clipped by 0 bases and J by 0 bases, with 4 bases between them. This CDR3 spans 14 amino acids. The germline gives CDR1 WSHSY, CDR2 SAAADI. The CDR3 spells CASSESHSTDTQYF. CDR3 nucleotide sequence: TGCGCCAGCAGTGAGTCGCATAGCACAGATACGCAGTATTTT.

V and J are TRBV7-2 and TRBJ2-2; D may be TRBD2 (5 bases). V lost 5 bases to trimming and J lost 2 bases, with 9 bases between them. The CDR3 is 14 amino acids. CDR1 SGHTA and CDR2 FQGNSA come from the germline V gene. The CDR3 region is CASSNSANTGELFF. The CDR3 nucleotides are TGTGCCAGCAGCAATAGCGCTAACACCGGGGAGCTGTTTTTT.

This rearrangement joins TRBV19 to TRBJ1-5; a weak D match, TRBD1 (6 bases). CDR1 LNHDA and CDR2 SQIVND come from the germline V gene (reference sequence). V gave up 5 bases and J gave up 2 bases, with 22 bases separating them. This CDR3 is built from 18 residues. The CDR3: CASSPTGRGGRGNQPQHF. CDR3 DNA: TGTGCCAGTAGTCCCACAGGGCGTGGGGGCCGCGGCAATCAGCCCCAGCATTTT.

This clonotype was seen only a few times. This chain joins TRBV19 and TRBJ2-3, with D possibly being TRBD2 (6 bases). Deletions cut 3 bases from V and 2 bases from J, with 12 bases between. The CDR3 length is 15 residues. Germline-derived CDR1 and CDR2 are LNHDA and SQIVND (reference sequence). The CDR3 sequence: CASSMGGFDTDTQYF. In DNA form, the CDR3 reads TGTGCCAGTAGTATGGGAGGTTTTGACACAGATACGCAGTATTTT.

V usage is TRBV2 and J usage is TRBJ1-2; the match to TRBD1 covers 9 bases. Losses at the gene ends were 6 bases for V and 8 bases for J; bases not matched to a gene: 4. This CDR3 has 12 amino acids. Germline V gives CDR1 SNHLY, CDR2 FYNNEI. The CDR3 sequence: CASRGTGIGYTF. In DNA form, the CDR3 reads TGTGCCAGCAGAGGGACAGGGATCGGCTACACCTTC.

This chain connects TRBV15 to TRBJ2-6; D gene ambiguous. The germline CDR1 and CDR2 sequences are LNHNV and YYDKDF (reference sequence). The CDR3 consists of 14 residues. Between the trimmed V and J ends, which lost 3 bases and 4 bases, there was a span of 7 bases. The CDR3 DNA sequence: TGTGCCACCAGCAGGACGACCGGGGCCAACGTCCTGACTTTC. It yields the protein CATSRTTGANVLTF. Filled out from reference TRBV15 and TRBJ2-6, the complete variable domain reads DAMVIQNPRYQVTQFGKPVTLSCSQTLNHNVMYWYQQKSSQAPKLLFHYYDKDFNNEADTPDNFQSRRPNTSFCFLDIRSPGLGDTAMYLCATSRTTGANVLTFGAGSRLTVL.

The chain is built from TRBV27 and TRBJ2-2; 13 bases are shared with TRBD2. The CDR3 runs 15 residues. Germline V CDR1 and CDR2: MNHEY, SMNVEV (reference sequence). The V gene end was trimmed by 4 bases and the J gene end by 5 bases; junction bases not matched to a gene: 1. The CDR3, as DNA: TGTGCCAGCAGTTCGGGACTAGCGGGGACCGGGGAGCTGTTTTTT. As protein: CASSSGLAGTGELFF.

There are a few counts of this clonotype. The chain has TRBV7-2 and TRBJ2-2, with D perhaps given as TRBD1 or TRBD2 (5 bases each). CDR3 length: 15 residues. CDR1 and CDR2 from the germline V gene are SGHTA and FQGNSA. Trimming took off 5 bases at V and 6 bases at J, with 16 bases between the two ends. The CDR3 sequence: CASSPRSGTAGELFF. In DNA form, the CDR3 reads TGTGCCAGCAGCCCCCGGAGTGGGACGGCCGGGGAGCTGTTTTTT.

A few counts support this clonotype. The gene calls are TRBV7-9 and TRBJ2-7; D perhaps matches TRBD1 (6 bases). The ends were cut back, 4 bases at V and 5 bases at J, with 12 bases in the middle. Germline V lookup: CDR1 SEHNR, CDR2 FQNEAQ (reference sequence). This CDR3 has 13 residues. The CDR3 reads CASSSIQGHEQYF. DNA for the CDR3: TGTGCCAGCAGCTCAATACAGGGTCACGAGCAGTACTTC.